Below, 14 T cell receptor beta chains from the same sample are listed, as sequenced in a study of regulatory T cells in long-lasting Graves disease. The time point: persistent/refractory GD, antithyroid drugs over 5 years with positive TRAb. Researchers made the TCR library from RNA that was extracted from PBMCs. To make TCR beta libraries, researchers used iRepertoire HTBI primers and Arm-PCR of CDR3 regions. TCRdb used MiXCR to reprocess the multiplex PCR reads, holding one entry per CDR3 protein. The table records approximately 400,000 distinct CDR3 sequences, 20% to 30% of them present only once. The sample was peripheral blood mononuclear cells (PBMCs), taken when the disease was refractory, from a patient treated with antithyroid drugs. The receptors here all came from a female donor with Graves disease.

The chain recombines TRBV7-2 with TRBJ2-3; D possibly corresponds to TRBD2 (6 bases). The germline gives CDR1 SGHTA, CDR2 FQGNSA. The CDR3 is made up of 14 amino acids. The germline V and J ends were trimmed by 5 bases and 5 bases, with 14 bases remaining between them. CDR3 sequence: CASSLGSGVDTQYF. CDR3 sequence (DNA): TGTGCCAGCAGCCTGGGGTCGGGAGTAGATACGCAGTATTTT.

The chain employs TRBV6-5 and TRBJ1-4; tentatively, D is TRBD1 (6 bases). Germline CDR1 and CDR2: MNHEY and SVGAGI. The V and J ends lost 2 bases and 5 bases respectively, with 18 bases between them. The CDR3 runs 17 residues. The CDR3 here is CASSYRPGDVGNEKLFF. CDR3 DNA sequence: TGTGCCAGCAGTTACCGGCCAGGGGATGTCGGCAATGAAAAACTGTTTTTT.

V usage is TRBV19 and J usage is TRBJ1-3, with D tentatively TRBD1 (5 bases). Germline lookup yields CDR1 LNHDA and CDR2 SQIVND (reference sequence). V lost 5 bases to trimming and J lost 5 bases, with 16 bases between them. This CDR3 comprises 15 residues. CDR3 nucleotides: TGTGCCAGTAGTGTTCCCCGGGGGAGCCGAAACACCATATATTTT. Residues: CASSVPRGSRNTIYF.

This clonotype turned up a few times. The rearrangement uses TRBV7-9 and TRBJ2-5, with TRBD2 as a possible D gene (7 bases). V was cut by 3 bases and J by 1 base, with 15 bases left in between. The CDR3 sequence is 16 residues long. The germline V gene encodes CDR1 SEHNR and CDR2 FQNEAQ (reference sequence). The CDR3 reads CASSFQGGGIQETQYF. The DNA for the CDR3 is TGTGCCAGCAGCTTTCAAGGGGGAGGGATCCAAGAGACCCAGTACTTC.

On this clonotype itself: A much larger clonotype is one base distant, so this may be a read error. The conserved phenylalanine or tryptophan is not found at the CDR3 terminus, so this likely reflects a read error. This chain connects TRBV5-1 to TRBJ1-1; TRBD1 is a possible D gene (6 bases). Germline CDR1 SGHRS, CDR2 YFSETQ. The length of the CDR3 is 13 residues. The V end lost 6 bases, the J end lost 5 bases, and 14 bases lay between the germline ends. CDR3 sequence reads: CASNVQGETEAFS. DNA for the CDR3: TGCGCCAGCAATGTACAGGGTGAAACTGAAGCTTTCTCT.

This clonotype was picked up many times. V usage is TRBV20-1 and J usage is TRBJ1-5; maybe TRBD1 (5 bases). The CDR3 contains 13 residues. CDR1 is DFQATT, CDR2 SNEGSKA, per germline (reference sequence). V lost 3 bases to trimming and J lost 3 bases, with 9 bases between them. The CDR3 coding sequence is TGCAGTGCTAGCTCGGGGGTCAATCAGCCCCAGCATTTT. This encodes CSASSGVNQPQHF.

In its sample, this clonotype was seen a few times. The chain joins TRBV20-1 to TRBJ2-7; 9 bases map to TRBD1. CDR1 is DFQATT, CDR2 SNEGSKA, per germline (reference sequence). This CDR3 has 12 amino acids. V was pared by 7 bases and J by 4 bases, with 5 bases of the junction left unmatched. The CDR3 spells CSVRDRVYEQYF. In DNA, the CDR3 is TGCAGTGTCCGGGACAGGGTATACGAGCAGTACTTC.

The chain links TRBV18 to TRBJ2-1; no clear D. Per the germline V gene, CDR1 is KGHSH and CDR2 is LQKENI. This CDR3 has 16 residues. The V end was cut by 1 base, the J end by 8 bases, with 18 bases between. Written as DNA, the CDR3 is TGTGCCAGCTCACCACTTGGGGTTACATCTTACTATGAGCAGTTCTTC. It encodes CASSPLGVTSYYEQFF.

This clonotype was counted at least ten times. The junction shows a germline mismatch at one end, possibly a read error. This chain links TRBV12-3 or TRBV12-4 with TRBJ2-5; D ambiguous. The CDR3 length is 15 residues. The CDR3 is CASCFAPSDQETQYF. DNA of the CDR3: TGTGCCAGCTGTTTTGCCCCGAGCGACCAAGAGACCCAGTACTTC.

This clonotype came up many times. This rearrangement joins TRBV7-8 to TRBJ2-5; 7 bases are a match to TRBD1. This CDR3 has 14 amino acids. J was trimmed by 1 base and V by 4 bases; bases with no gene match: 3. The germline gives CDR1 SGHVS, CDR2 FQNEAQ. CDR3 sequence: CASSWGQIQETQYF. CDR3 DNA: TGTGCCAGCAGCTGGGGACAGATCCAAGAGACCCAGTACTTC. Complete variable domain (other parts from reference TRBV7-8 and TRBJ2-5): GAGVSQSPRYKVAKRGQDVALRCDPISGHVSLFWYQQALGQGPEFLTYFQNEAQLDKSGLPSDRFFAERPEGSVSTLKIQRTQQEDSAVYLCASSWGQIQETQYFGPGTRLLVL.

This clonotype was counted only a few times. The V and J genes are TRBV5-1 and TRBJ2-7; 8 bases line up with TRBD1. Germline-derived CDR1 and CDR2 are SGHRS and YFSETQ. The CDR3 contains 15 residues. Trimming cost V 0 bases and J 2 bases; bases outside gene matches: 4. The CDR3 nucleotides are TGCGCCAGCAGCTTGGGGGGACAGGTCACCTACGAGCAGTACTTC. Its protein is CASSLGGQVTYEQYF.

The chain couples TRBV30 to TRBJ1-6; tentatively, D is TRBD1 (6 bases). Trimming took 1 base from V and 9 from J, leaving 10 bases between them. The germline gives CDR1 GTSNPN, CDR2 SVGIG (reference sequence). The length of the CDR3 is 13 residues. This CDR3 is CAWSDREGSPLHF. The DNA of the CDR3 is TGTGCCTGGAGTGACAGGGAAGGTTCACCCCTCCACTTT.

CDR3 residues: CASSFRVRSSYEQYF. As DNA, the CDR3 is TGTGCCAGCAGCTTTAGGGTCAGATCCAGCTACGAGCAGTACTTC. The genes are TRBV7-3 and TRBJ2-7, with D hard to call. The CDR3 extends over 15 amino acids. V was pared by 3 bases and J by 3 bases, with 15 bases between. Germline CDR1 is SGHTA and CDR2 is FQGTGA. Looking up the rest from reference TRBV7-3 and TRBJ2-7 gives the full variable domain: GAGVSQTPSNKVTEKGKYVELRCDPISGHTALYWYRQSLGQGPEFLIYFQGTGAADDSGLPNDRFFAVRPEGSVSTLKIQRTERGDSAVYLCASSFRVRSSYEQYFGPGTRLTVT.

In the case of this clonotype: This may stem from a read error, because a much larger clone lies one nucleotide away. Since no conserved phenylalanine or tryptophan closes the CDR3, a read error is the likely cause. The chain uses TRBV15 and TRBJ2-5, with 7 bases identical to TRBD2. CDR1 LNHNV and CDR2 YYDKDF come from the germline V gene (reference sequence). The CDR3 runs to 15 residues. Trimming removed 0 bases from V and 5 bases from J; junction bases left unmatched: 6. CDR3: CATSRDRSSGETQYL. CDR3 coding DNA: TGTGCCACCAGCAGAGATCGGAGTAGCGGGGAGACCCAGTACCTC.